Listed below are T cell receptor beta chains from one sample, sequenced in a study of CD8 T cells in Susac syndrome. TCRdb ran MiXCR on the immunoSEQ multiplex PCR reads and lists one entry per CDR3 protein. This sample has roughly 200,000 distinct CDR3 sequences, with less than 95% found just once. The sequencing input was CD4+ T cells from PBMCs. Source of these receptors: a human donor in good health. CDR3s include the opening cysteine and the closing phenylalanine or tryptophan. D genes are given only for firm matches. The size field is filled for only some rows; it gives once, few, many or a size class.

j_call: TRBJ2-2
clone_size: NA
d_call: NA
v_call: TRBV27
cdr3_nt: TGTGCCAGCACCCCGACGGTGGCGAACACCGGGGAGCTGTTTTTT
cdr3_aa: CASTPTVANTGELFF

j_call: TRBJ2-7
clone_size: NA
d_call: NA
v_call: TRBV3-1
cdr3_nt: TGTGCCAGCAGCCGGGTCTCCTACGAGCAGTACTTC
cdr3_aa: CASSRVSYEQYF

j_call: TRBJ2-1
clone_size: NA
d_call: NA
v_call: TRBV20-1
cdr3_nt: TGCAGTGCTAGGACTTCTTTCTACAATGAGCAGTTCTTC
cdr3_aa: CSARTSFYNEQFF

j_call: TRBJ2-5
clone_size: NA
d_call: TRBD1
v_call: TRBV29-1
cdr3_nt: TGCAGCGTCGGACAGGCGCCCGCCCAAGAGACCCAGTACTTC
cdr3_aa: CSVGQAPAQETQYF

j_call: TRBJ2-7
clone_size: NA
d_call: NA
v_call: TRBV6-6
cdr3_nt: TGTGCCAGCAGTCCCCCGGGACGTACCTACGAGCAGTACTTC
cdr3_aa: CASSPPGRTYEQYF

j_call: TRBJ1-2
clone_size: NA
d_call: NA
v_call: TRBV28
cdr3_nt: TGTGCCAGCAGTTTCTCGGACAGTACGAGTCGTGGCTACACCTTC
cdr3_aa: CASSFSDSTSRGYTF

j_call: TRBJ2-7
clone_size: NA
d_call: TRBD2
v_call: TRBV27
cdr3_nt: TGTGCCAGCAGTTCCCCGGGGCTAGCGGGAGGAATCGAGCAGTACTTC
cdr3_aa: CASSSPGLAGGIEQYF

j_call: TRBJ2-1
clone_size: NA
d_call: NA
v_call: TRBV5-8
cdr3_nt: TGTGCCAGCAGCCTCGGACTGGCACGAGTTGAGCAGTTCTTC
cdr3_aa: CASSLGLARVEQFF

j_call: TRBJ2-3
clone_size: NA
d_call: TRBD2
v_call: TRBV29-1
cdr3_nt: TGCAGCGTTGAAAAGGCTAGCGGATTCACAGATACGCAGTATTTT
cdr3_aa: CSVEKASGFTDTQYF

j_call: TRBJ2-4
clone_size: NA
d_call: NA
v_call: TRBV27
cdr3_nt: TGTGCCAGCAGGCAACAGGACGCCAAAAACATTCAGTACTTC
cdr3_aa: CASRQQDAKNIQYF

j_call: TRBJ2-7
clone_size: NA
d_call: TRBD1
v_call: TRBV20-1
cdr3_nt: TGCAGTGCTAGACGACAGGGTGACGAGCAGTACTTC
cdr3_aa: CSARRQGDEQYF

j_call: TRBJ2-5
clone_size: NA
d_call: NA
v_call: TRBV20-1
cdr3_nt: TGCAGTGCTGGGGGATCGGCCCAAGAGACCCAGTACTTC
cdr3_aa: CSAGGSAQETQYF

j_call: TRBJ2-7
clone_size: NA
d_call: NA
v_call: TRBV3-1
cdr3_nt: TGTGCCAGCAGCCAAAGTGGACTCCGGGAGCAGTACTTC
cdr3_aa: CASSQSGLREQYF

j_call: TRBJ2-2
clone_size: NA
d_call: TRBD2
v_call: TRBV29-1
cdr3_nt: TGCAGCGTTGGACCACCTCACTCGCTAGCGGGAGTGACCGGGGAGCTGTTTTTT
cdr3_aa: CSVGPPHSLAGVTGELFF

j_call: TRBJ1-1
clone_size: NA
d_call: NA
v_call: TRBV15
cdr3_nt: TGTGCCACCAGCAGAGATACCCGGAAGAACACTGAAGCTTTCTTT
cdr3_aa: CATSRDTRKNTEAFF

j_call: TRBJ2-7
clone_size: once
d_call: NA
v_call: TRBV20-1
cdr3_nt: TGCAGCGATAGGGCCGCCGGGGGCGAGCAGTACTTC
cdr3_aa: CSDRAAGGEQYF

j_call: TRBJ2-5
clone_size: NA
d_call: TRBD2
v_call: TRBV29-1
cdr3_nt: TGCAGCGCCCGGGGACTAGCGGGAGTTGAGACCCAGTACTTC
cdr3_aa: CSARGLAGVETQYF

j_call: TRBJ1-1
clone_size: NA
d_call: NA
v_call: TRBV27
cdr3_nt: TGTGCCAGCAGAGGTACCGGGACACTGAACACTGAAGCTTTCTTT
cdr3_aa: CASRGTGTLNTEAFF

j_call: TRBJ2-2
clone_size: NA
d_call: NA
v_call: TRBV18
cdr3_nt: TGTGCCAGCTCACCATGGGGAGCGAACACCGGGGAGCTGTTTTTT
cdr3_aa: CASSPWGANTGELFF

j_call: TRBJ2-1
clone_size: NA
d_call: NA
v_call: TRBV7-9
cdr3_nt: TGTGCCAGCAGCTGGGTTGTGCAGTTCTTC
cdr3_aa: CASSWVVQFF

j_call: TRBJ2-3
clone_size: NA
d_call: NA
v_call: TRBV7-9
cdr3_nt: TGTGCCAGCACTCATGGGGGGGCCACAGATACGCAGTATTTT
cdr3_aa: CASTHGGATDTQYF

j_call: TRBJ2-6
clone_size: NA
d_call: TRBD2
v_call: TRBV15
cdr3_nt: TGTGCCACCAGCAGAGAGGCAGGGACTATGTTGGGGGCCAACGTCCTGACTTTC
cdr3_aa: CATSREAGTMLGANVLTF

j_call: TRBJ2-5
clone_size: NA
d_call: NA
v_call: TRBV6-2/TRBV6-3
cdr3_nt: TGTGCCAGCAGTTACCTTCTTGACCGGTTCAATACGGAGACCCAGTACTTC
cdr3_aa: CASSYLLDRFNTETQYF

j_call: TRBJ2-7
clone_size: NA
d_call: TRBD2
v_call: TRBV6-5
cdr3_nt: TGTGCCAGCAGTTCCTCCGGGACTAGCTATTACGAGCAGTACTTC
cdr3_aa: CASSSSGTSYYEQYF

j_call: TRBJ1-1
clone_size: NA
d_call: NA
v_call: TRBV30
cdr3_nt: TGTGCCTGGGAAGGAGCGAACACTGAAGCTTTCTTT
cdr3_aa: CAWEGANTEAFF

j_call: TRBJ2-3
clone_size: NA
d_call: NA
v_call: TRBV20-1
cdr3_nt: TGCAGTTTCCAGTACACAGATACGCAGTATTTT
cdr3_aa: CSFQYTDTQYF

j_call: TRBJ2-7
clone_size: NA
d_call: NA
v_call: TRBV20-1
cdr3_nt: TGCAGTGCTGCGGGTGGAGGGAGAAACTACGAGCAGTACTTC
cdr3_aa: CSAAGGGRNYEQYF

j_call: TRBJ1-2
clone_size: NA
d_call: NA
v_call: TRBV3-1
cdr3_nt: TGTGCCAGCAGCCGGGGGGGCAGGGATCATGGCTACACCTTC
cdr3_aa: CASSRGGRDHGYTF

j_call: TRBJ2-2
clone_size: NA
d_call: NA
v_call: TRBV28
cdr3_nt: TGTGCCAGCAGTACAGCTCAGGGGAGGACCGGGGAGCTGTTTTTT
cdr3_aa: CASSTAQGRTGELFF

j_call: TRBJ2-7
clone_size: NA
d_call: NA
v_call: TRBV29-1
cdr3_nt: TGCAGCGTTGAAAGGGGCTCTCCCTACGAGCAGTACTTC
cdr3_aa: CSVERGSPYEQYF

j_call: TRBJ2-3
clone_size: NA
d_call: NA
v_call: TRBV7-9
cdr3_nt: TGTGCCAGCAGCTTATCGCGGGCAGGCGTCACAGATACGCAGTATTTT
cdr3_aa: CASSLSRAGVTDTQYF

j_call: TRBJ2-1
clone_size: NA
d_call: NA
v_call: TRBV12-5
cdr3_nt: TGTGCTAGTGGTTCCGCCGGTTATGAGCAGTTCTTC
cdr3_aa: CASGSAGYEQFF

j_call: TRBJ1-2
clone_size: NA
d_call: NA
v_call: TRBV28
cdr3_nt: TGTGCCAGCAGTTTGTTGGGGACTGGCGGCTACACCTTC
cdr3_aa: CASSLLGTGGYTF

j_call: TRBJ1-2
clone_size: NA
d_call: TRBD1
v_call: TRBV4-3
cdr3_nt: TGCGCCAGCAGCCCGGGACAGGGGCACTATGGCTACACCTTC
cdr3_aa: CASSPGQGHYGYTF

j_call: TRBJ1-2
clone_size: NA
d_call: NA
v_call: TRBV30
cdr3_nt: TGTGCCTGGAGTGTAGGACAGTTTTACACCTTC
cdr3_aa: CAWSVGQFYTF

j_call: TRBJ2-7
clone_size: once
d_call: NA
v_call: TRBV4-3
cdr3_nt: TGCGCCAGCAGCCAGGGGGACGGAGCGTACTACGAGCAGTACTTC
cdr3_aa: CASSQGDGAYYEQYF

j_call: TRBJ2-3
clone_size: NA
d_call: NA
v_call: TRBV7-2
cdr3_nt: TGTGCCAGCAGCTACTCAGCCACAGATACGCAGTATTTT
cdr3_aa: CASSYSATDTQYF

j_call: TRBJ2-1
clone_size: once
d_call: TRBD1
v_call: TRBV11-2
cdr3_nt: TGTGCCAGCAGCCTCTTTGGACAGGCGACCTACAATGAGCAGTTCTTC
cdr3_aa: CASSLFGQATYNEQFF

j_call: TRBJ1-5
clone_size: NA
d_call: NA
v_call: TRBV30
cdr3_nt: TGTGCCTGGAGTGGAAGCAATCAGCCCCAGCATTTT
cdr3_aa: CAWSGSNQPQHF

j_call: TRBJ2-1
clone_size: NA
d_call: TRBD2
v_call: TRBV12-3/TRBV12-4
cdr3_nt: TGTGCCAGCAGTCCCTCCACGGGACTAGGGAACAATGAGCAGTTCTTC
cdr3_aa: CASSPSTGLGNNEQFF